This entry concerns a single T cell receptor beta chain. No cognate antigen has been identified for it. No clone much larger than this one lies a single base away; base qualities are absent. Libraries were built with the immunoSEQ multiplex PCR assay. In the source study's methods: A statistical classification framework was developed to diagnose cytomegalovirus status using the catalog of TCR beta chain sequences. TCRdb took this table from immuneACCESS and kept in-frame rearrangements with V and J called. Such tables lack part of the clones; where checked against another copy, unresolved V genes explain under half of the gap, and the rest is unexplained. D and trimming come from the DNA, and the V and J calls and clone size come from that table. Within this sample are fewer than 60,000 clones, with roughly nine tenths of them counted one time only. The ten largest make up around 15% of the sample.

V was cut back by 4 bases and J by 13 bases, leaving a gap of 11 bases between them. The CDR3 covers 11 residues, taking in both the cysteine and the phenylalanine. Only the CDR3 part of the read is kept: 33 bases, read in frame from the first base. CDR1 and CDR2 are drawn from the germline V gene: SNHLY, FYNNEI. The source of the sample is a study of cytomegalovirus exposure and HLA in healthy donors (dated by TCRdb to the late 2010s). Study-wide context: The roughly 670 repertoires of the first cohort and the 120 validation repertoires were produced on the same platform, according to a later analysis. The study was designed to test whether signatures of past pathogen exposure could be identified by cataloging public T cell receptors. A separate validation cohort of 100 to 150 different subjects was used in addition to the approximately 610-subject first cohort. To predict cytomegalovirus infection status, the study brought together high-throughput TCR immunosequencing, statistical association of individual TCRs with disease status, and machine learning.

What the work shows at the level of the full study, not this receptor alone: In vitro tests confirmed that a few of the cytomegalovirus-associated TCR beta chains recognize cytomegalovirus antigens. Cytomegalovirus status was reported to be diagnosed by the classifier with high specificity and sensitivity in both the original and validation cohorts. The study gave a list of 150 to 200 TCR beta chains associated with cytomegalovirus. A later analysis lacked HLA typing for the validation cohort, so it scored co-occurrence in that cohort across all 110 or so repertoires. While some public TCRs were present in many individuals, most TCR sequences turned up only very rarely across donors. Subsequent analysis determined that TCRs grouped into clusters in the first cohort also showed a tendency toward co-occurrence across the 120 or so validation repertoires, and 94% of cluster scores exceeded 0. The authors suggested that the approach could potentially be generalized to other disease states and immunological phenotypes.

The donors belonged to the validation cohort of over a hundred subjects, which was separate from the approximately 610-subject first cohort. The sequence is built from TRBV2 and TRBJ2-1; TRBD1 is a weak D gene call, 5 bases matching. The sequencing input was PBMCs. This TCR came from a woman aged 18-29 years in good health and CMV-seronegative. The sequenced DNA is TGTGCCAGCAGTGTTGAAAGGGGCCAGTTCTTC. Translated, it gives CASSVERGQFF.